This record concerns one TCR beta chain sequence. The sample originates from a study of cytomegalovirus exposure and HLA in healthy donors. The PCR contained 60 Vbeta and 13 Jbeta primers. The data were produced by immunoSEQ multiplex PCR, yet TCRdb's version contains in-frame clones alone and is incomplete. The data contain about 200,000 clones, 70% to 90% of them seen just once; the ten biggest clones take up around 1.5%. The source of this sequence is a woman younger than 35 in good health and CMV-seronegative. Sequenced material: PBMCs.

DNA for the CDR3: TGCGCCAGCAGCGACCAAACAGGGGGCTACTATGGCTACACCTTC. Translated: CASSDQTGGYYGYTF. V is TRBV5-1 and J is TRBJ1-2, with 9 bases identical to TRBD1. This CDR3 comprises 15 residues. Germline V gene sequence: CDR1 SGHRS, CDR2 YFSETQ. V lost 4 bases to trimming and J lost 3 bases; unmatched junction nucleotides: 7.